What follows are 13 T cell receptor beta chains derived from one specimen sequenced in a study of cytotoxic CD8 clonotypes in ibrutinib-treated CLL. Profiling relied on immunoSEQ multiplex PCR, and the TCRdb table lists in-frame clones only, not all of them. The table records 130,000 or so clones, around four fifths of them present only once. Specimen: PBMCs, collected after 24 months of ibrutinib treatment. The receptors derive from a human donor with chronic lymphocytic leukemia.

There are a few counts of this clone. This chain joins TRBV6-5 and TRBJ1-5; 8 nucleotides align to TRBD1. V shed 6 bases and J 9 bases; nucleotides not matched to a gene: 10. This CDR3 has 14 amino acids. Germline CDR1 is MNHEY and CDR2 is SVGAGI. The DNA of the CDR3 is TGTGCCAGCAGCCCACAGGGGGTCCATCGGCCCCAGCATTTT. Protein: CASSPQGVHRPQHF.

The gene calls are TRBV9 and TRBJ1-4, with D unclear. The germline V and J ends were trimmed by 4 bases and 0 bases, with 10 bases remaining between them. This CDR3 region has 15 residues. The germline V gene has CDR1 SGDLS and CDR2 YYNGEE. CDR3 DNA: TGTGCCAGCAGCCCCCGGGAATCAACTAATGAAAAACTGTTTTTT. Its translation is CASSPRESTNEKLFF. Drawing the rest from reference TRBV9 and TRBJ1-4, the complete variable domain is DSGVTQTPKHLITATGQRVTLRCSPRSGDLSVYWYQQSLDQGLQFLIQYYNGEERAKGNILERFSAQQFPDLHSELNLSSLELGDSALYFCASSPRESTNEKLFFGSGTQLSVL.

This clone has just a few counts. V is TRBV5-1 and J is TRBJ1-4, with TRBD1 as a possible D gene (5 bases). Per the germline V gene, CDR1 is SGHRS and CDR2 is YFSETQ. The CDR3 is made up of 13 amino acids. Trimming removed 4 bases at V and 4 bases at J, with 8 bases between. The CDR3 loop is CASSEGNNEKLFF. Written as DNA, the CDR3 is TGCGCCAGCAGCGAGGGGAATAATGAAAAACTGTTTTTT.

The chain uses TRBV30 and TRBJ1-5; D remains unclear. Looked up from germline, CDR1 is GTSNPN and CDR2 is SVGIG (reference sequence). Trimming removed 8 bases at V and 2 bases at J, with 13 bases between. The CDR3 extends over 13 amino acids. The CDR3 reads CALAGGRNQPQHF. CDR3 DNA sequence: TGTGCCCTAGCCGGTGGACGCAATCAGCCCCAGCATTTT. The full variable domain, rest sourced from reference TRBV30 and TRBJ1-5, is SQTIHQWPATLVQPVGSPLSLECTVEGTSNPNLYWYRQAAGRGLQLLFYSVGIGQISSEVPQNLSASRPQDRQFILSSKKLLLSDSGFYLCALAGGRNQPQHFGDGTRLSIL.

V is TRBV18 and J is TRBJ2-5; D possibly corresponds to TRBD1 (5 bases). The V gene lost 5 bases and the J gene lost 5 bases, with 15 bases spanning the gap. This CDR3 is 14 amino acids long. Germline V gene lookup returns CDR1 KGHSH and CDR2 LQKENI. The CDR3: CASSSQGARETQYF. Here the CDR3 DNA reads TGTGCCAGCTCATCCCAAGGGGCGCGGGAGACCCAGTACTTC.

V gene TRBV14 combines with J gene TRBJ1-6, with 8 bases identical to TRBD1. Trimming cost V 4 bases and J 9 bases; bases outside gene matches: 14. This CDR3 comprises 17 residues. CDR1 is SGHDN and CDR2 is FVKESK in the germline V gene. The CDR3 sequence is CASSLWARGPKSSPLHF. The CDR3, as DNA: TGTGCCAGCAGCCTTTGGGCCAGGGGGCCTAAGTCTTCACCCCTCCACTTT.

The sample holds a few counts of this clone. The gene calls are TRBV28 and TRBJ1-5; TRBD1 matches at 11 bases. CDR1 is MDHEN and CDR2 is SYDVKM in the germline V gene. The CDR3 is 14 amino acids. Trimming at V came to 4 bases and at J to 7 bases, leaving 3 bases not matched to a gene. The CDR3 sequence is CASSSGQGVQPQHF. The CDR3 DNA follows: TGTGCCAGCAGTTCGGGACAGGGGGTCCAGCCCCAGCATTTT. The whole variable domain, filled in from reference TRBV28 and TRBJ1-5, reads DVKVTQSSRYLVKRTGEKVFLECVQDMDHENMFWYRQDPGLGLRLIYFSYDVKMKEKGDIPEGYSVSREKKERFSLILESASTNQTSMYLCASSSGQGVQPQHFGDGTRLSIL.

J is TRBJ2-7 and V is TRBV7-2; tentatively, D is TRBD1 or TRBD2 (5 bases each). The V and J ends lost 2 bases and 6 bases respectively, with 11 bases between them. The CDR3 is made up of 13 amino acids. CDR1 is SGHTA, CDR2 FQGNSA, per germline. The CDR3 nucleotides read TGTGCCAGCAGCTTACGAGGGGTCGGCGAGCAGTACTTC. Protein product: CASSLRGVGEQYF.

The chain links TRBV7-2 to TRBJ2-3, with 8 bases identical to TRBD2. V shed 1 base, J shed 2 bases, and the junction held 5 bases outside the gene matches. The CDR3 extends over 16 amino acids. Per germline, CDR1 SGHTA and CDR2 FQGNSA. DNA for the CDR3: TGTGCCAGCAGCTTAGGGGGCGGGGGGCCCACAGATACGCAGTATTTT. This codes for CASSLGGGGPTDTQYF.

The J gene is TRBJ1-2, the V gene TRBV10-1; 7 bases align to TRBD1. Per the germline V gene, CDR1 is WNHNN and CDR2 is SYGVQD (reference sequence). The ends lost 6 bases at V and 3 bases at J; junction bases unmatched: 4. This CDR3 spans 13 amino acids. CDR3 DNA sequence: TGCGCCAGCAGCTACGACAGGGACTATGGCTACACCTTC. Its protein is CASSYDRDYGYTF.

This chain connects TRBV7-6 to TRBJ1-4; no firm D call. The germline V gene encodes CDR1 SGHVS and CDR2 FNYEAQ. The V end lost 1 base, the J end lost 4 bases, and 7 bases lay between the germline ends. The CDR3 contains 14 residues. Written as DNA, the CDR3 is TGTGCCAGCAGCTTAGGCGGGATTAATGAAAAACTGTTTTTT. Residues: CASSLGGINEKLFF.

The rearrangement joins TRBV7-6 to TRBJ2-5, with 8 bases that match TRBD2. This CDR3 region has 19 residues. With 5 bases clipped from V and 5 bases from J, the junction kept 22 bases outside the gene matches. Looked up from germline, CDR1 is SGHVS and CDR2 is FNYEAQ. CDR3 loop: CASSLSRAGAPREHETQYF. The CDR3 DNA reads TGTGCCAGCAGCCTGAGTCGAGCGGGGGCCCCACGGGAGCATGAGACCCAGTACTTC.

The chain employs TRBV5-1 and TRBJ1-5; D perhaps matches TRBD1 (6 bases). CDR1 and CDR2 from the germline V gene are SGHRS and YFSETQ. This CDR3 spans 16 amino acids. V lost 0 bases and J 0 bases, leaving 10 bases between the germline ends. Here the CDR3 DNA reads TGCGCCAGCAGCTTGGGGACAGCTCATAGCAATCAGCCCCAGCATTTT. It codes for CASSLGTAHSNQPQHF.